This T cell receptor (beta chain) was identified in a study of T cells in Graves' hyperthyroidism and ophthalmopathy. From RNA transcripts, TCR beta CDR3 regions were amplified. HTBI primers drove first-round RT-PCR of the TCR CDR3. MiXCR, run by TCRdb on the multiplex PCR reads, gives a single entry per CDR3 protein. The data hold about 840,000 distinct CDR3 sequences, with 38% observed a single time. Graves' hyperthyroidism was deemed stable given no ophthalmopathy progression within 18 months. Patients aged 18 to 65 had newly diagnosed hyperthyroidism lasting under 2 months. Study observations and caveats: The model's output predicted ophthalmopathy at a median of roughly 6.9 months prior to onset. In the analysis, a 13 V-J model separated ophthalmopathy from stable hyperthyroidism.

CDR1 SQVTM and CDR2 ANQGSEA come from the germline V gene. The V end lost 5 bases, the J end lost 1 base, and 12 bases lay between the germline ends. The CDR3 contains 13 residues. This clonotype was seen ten or more times. Its target is not known. The sequenced sample consisted of blood. The source of this sequence is a man aged 18 to 29 with Graves' hyperthyroidism. V gene TRBV29-1 combines with J gene TRBJ2-7, with D hard to call. In nucleotides, the CDR3 is TGCAGCGTTTCGGTTCAGGCTTCCTACGAGCAGTACTTC. Protein sequence: CSVSVQASYEQYF.